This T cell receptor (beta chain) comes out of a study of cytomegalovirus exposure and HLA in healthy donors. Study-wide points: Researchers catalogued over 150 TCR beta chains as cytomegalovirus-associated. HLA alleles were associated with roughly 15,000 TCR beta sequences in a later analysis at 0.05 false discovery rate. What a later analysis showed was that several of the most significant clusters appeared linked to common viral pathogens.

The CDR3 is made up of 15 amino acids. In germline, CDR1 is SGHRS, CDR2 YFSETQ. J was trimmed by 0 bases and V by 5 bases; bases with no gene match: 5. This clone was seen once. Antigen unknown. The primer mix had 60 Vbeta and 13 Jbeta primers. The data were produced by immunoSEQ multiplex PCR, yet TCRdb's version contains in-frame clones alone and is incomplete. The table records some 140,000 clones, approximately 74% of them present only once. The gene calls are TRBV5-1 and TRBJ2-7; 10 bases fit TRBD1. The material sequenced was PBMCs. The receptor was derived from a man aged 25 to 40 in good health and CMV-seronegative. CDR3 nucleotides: TGCGCCAGCAGATTCGGGACAGGGGACTCCTACGAGCAGTACTTC. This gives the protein CASRFGTGDSYEQYF.